The 20 T cell receptor beta chains below come from one sample, sequenced in a study of T cells after posttransplantation cyclophosphamide. This table comes from immunoSEQ multiplex PCR, and its TCRdb copy is limited to in-frame clones, with some not included. The repertoire consists of roughly 21,000 clones, with roughly 98% occurring once and the leading ten covering approximately 0.15%. Sequencing was performed on naive CD8+ T cells sorted from PBMCs. Source of these receptors: a man aged 40-49 years in good health, CMV-negative, and a related stem cell transplant donor.

The CDR3 coding sequence is TGTGCCAGCAAGATTCAGGGGAGCCCCTACGAGCAGTACTTC. This codes for CASKIQGSPYEQYF. This chain joins TRBV2 and TRBJ2-7; D is possibly TRBD1 (6 bases). Trimming stripped 7 bases from V and 2 bases from J, with 15 bases between. Germline CDR1 is SNHLY and CDR2 is FYNNEI. This CDR3 is built from 14 residues.

The chain carries TRBV30 and TRBJ2-2; 9 bases fit TRBD1. The germline CDR1 and CDR2 sequences are GTSNPN and SVGIG (reference sequence). The length of the CDR3 is 15 residues. Germline trimming cut 2 bases from V and 6 bases from J; bases unmatched to any gene: 7. As DNA, the CDR3 is TGTGCCTGGAGTACTGGGACAGGGAGGTCCGGGGAGCTGTTTTTT. This codes for CAWSTGTGRSGELFF.

This chain connects TRBV28 to TRBJ2-5, with TRBD2 matching over 10 bases. CDR1 MDHEN and CDR2 SYDVKM come from the germline V gene. Trimming at V came to 5 bases and at J to 3 bases, leaving 6 bases not matched to a gene. The length of the CDR3 is 15 residues. The CDR3 here is CASSPGAGGEETQYF. Written as DNA, the CDR3 is TGTGCCAGCAGTCCGGGAGCGGGAGGGGAAGAGACCCAGTACTTC.

V usage is TRBV2 and J usage is TRBJ1-5; D is possibly TRBD1 (5 bases). Germline assignment: CDR1 SNHLY and CDR2 FYNNEI. This CDR3 has 14 amino acids. Deletions cut 9 bases from V and 11 bases from J, with 23 bases between. This CDR3 is CASKGAGGEVAQHF. CDR3 DNA sequence: TGTGCCAGTAAAGGGGCGGGGGGTGAAGTAGCCCAGCATTTT.

This chain links TRBV28 with TRBJ1-5; TRBD1 matches at 8 bases. Germline loops: CDR1 MDHEN, CDR2 SYDVKM. Trimming cost V 8 bases and J 6 bases; bases outside gene matches: 9. This CDR3 is built from 14 residues. The CDR3 coding sequence is TGTGCCAGCGGCAGGGGGCGCGAGGCTCAGCCCCAGCATTTT. This translates into CASGRGREAQPQHF.

V usage is TRBV19 and J usage is TRBJ2-7; 8 bases align to TRBD2. Germline V gives CDR1 LNHDA, CDR2 SQIVND (reference sequence). Losses at the gene ends were 3 bases for V and 6 bases for J; bases not matched to a gene: 4. This CDR3 comprises 13 residues. This CDR3 reads CASSISGSPEQYF. The CDR3 DNA reads TGTGCCAGTAGTATCAGCGGGAGCCCCGAGCAGTACTTC. The full variable domain, rest sourced from reference TRBV19 and TRBJ2-7, is DGGITQSPKYLFRKEGQNVTLSCEQNLNHDAMYWYRQDPGQGLRLIYYSQIVNDFQKGDIAEGYSVSREKKESFPLTVTSAQKNPTAFYLCASSISGSPEQYFGPGTRLTVT.

V and J are TRBV5-1 and TRBJ2-1; 10 positions agree with TRBD1. Germline V gene lookup returns CDR1 SGHRS and CDR2 YFSETQ. The V and J ends lost 6 bases and 8 bases, in that order; junction bases with no gene match: 11. This CDR3 region has 15 residues. The CDR3 protein is CASKDGDRGGDEQFF. The DNA of the CDR3 is TGCGCCAGCAAGGATGGGGACAGGGGAGGGGATGAGCAGTTCTTC.

This chain links TRBV6-1 with TRBJ2-1; no reliable D call. The CDR3 contains 13 residues. Germline CDR1 reads MNHNS; CDR2 reads SASEGT. The V end lost 10 bases, the J end lost 0 bases, and 10 bases lay between the germline ends. In DNA, the CDR3 is TGTGCCACCCGTGGGCGCTCCTACAATGAGCAGTTCTTC. The encoded protein is CATRGRSYNEQFF.

The chain couples TRBV5-8 to TRBJ2-4; 8 bases map to TRBD2. The germline CDR1 and CDR2 sequences are SGHTS and YDEGEE. The CDR3 spans 17 residues. The V and J ends lost 0 bases and 6 bases, in that order; junction bases with no gene match: 11. Here the CDR3 reads CASSLDTYIAGLNIQYF. CDR3 coding DNA: TGTGCCAGCAGCTTGGACACCTACATAGCGGGATTAAACATTCAGTACTTC.

The chain links TRBV19 to TRBJ2-7, with D perhaps TRBD1 (6 bases). V was clipped by 5 bases and J by 3 bases, with 11 bases between them. Per germline, CDR1 LNHDA and CDR2 SQIVND (reference sequence). The length of the CDR3 is 13 residues. The CDR3 is CASSGQPNYEQYF. CDR3 in DNA: TGTGCCAGTAGTGGACAGCCTAACTACGAGCAGTACTTC.

A note on this clone: The junction differs from germline at one of its ends, possibly a read error. The chain is built from TRBV19 and TRBJ2-7, with TRBD2 matching 8 bases. CDR3 length: 15 residues. CDR1 and CDR2 (germline): LNHDA, SQIVND (reference sequence). Here the CDR3 reads CASSLERERTYEQYF. The CDR3 nucleotides read TGTGCCAGTAGTCTAGAGCGGGAGAGGACCTACGAGCAGTACTTC. The full variable domain, with the rest looked up from reference TRBV19 and TRBJ2-7, is DGGITQSPKYLFRKEGQNVTLSCEQNLNHDAMYWYRQDPGQGLRLIYYSQIVNDFQKGDIAEGYSVSREKKESFPLTVTSAQKNPTAFYLCASSLERERTYEQYFGPGTRLTVT.

This chain uses TRBV30 with TRBJ1-1, with D perhaps TRBD1 (6 bases). Trimming took off 5 bases at V and 1 base at J, with 14 bases between the two ends. Germline loops: CDR1 GTSNPN, CDR2 SVGIG (reference sequence). This CDR3 is built from 14 residues. CDR3 sequence (DNA): TGTGCCTGGGTTACGCGGGGGCAGAACACTGAAGCTTTCTTT. This encodes CAWVTRGQNTEAFF.

CDR3 loop: CASSEEETGYNQPQHF. The CDR3 bases are TGTGCCAGCAGTGAAGAGGAGACAGGGTATAATCAGCCCCAGCATTTT. This rearrangement joins TRBV6-1 to TRBJ1-5; 7 positions agree with TRBD1. CDR3 length: 16 residues. With 1 base clipped from V and 4 bases from J, the junction kept 7 bases outside the gene matches. Germline CDR1 and CDR2: MNHNS and SASEGT.

The chain has TRBV4-2 and TRBJ2-7, with 8 bases aligning to TRBD2. The CDR3 sequence is 13 residues long. Germline trimming cut 2 bases from V and 5 bases from J; bases unmatched to any gene: 2. The germline V gene encodes CDR1 LGHNA and CDR2 YNFKEQ. CDR3 nucleotide sequence: TGTGCCAGCAGCCAATTGACTAGCGACGAGCAGTACTTC. Residues: CASSQLTSDEQYF.

The chain has TRBV29-1 and TRBJ2-7, with D tentatively TRBD2 (8 bases). CDR3 length: 16 amino acids. V lost 5 bases, J lost 2 bases, and 22 bases lay in between. Germline V gene sequence: CDR1 SQVTM, CDR2 ANQGSEA. In nucleotides, the CDR3 is TGCAGCGTTACCGGGGGGGGAACAGGGGACGCCTACGAGCAGTACTTC. Amino acids: CSVTGGGTGDAYEQYF.

V usage is TRBV27 and J usage is TRBJ2-1; no clear D gene. This CDR3 spans 15 amino acids. Trimming pared 5 bases from V and 0 bases from J, leaving 11 bases between. Germline CDR1 MNHEY, CDR2 SMNVEV (reference sequence). CDR3 DNA: TGTGCCAGCAGTCCCATACCGAGCTCCTACAATGAGCAGTTCTTC. It codes for CASSPIPSSYNEQFF.

A single count supports this clone. The chain couples TRBV6-6 to TRBJ2-7; tentatively, D is TRBD2 (6 bases). Germline values: CDR1 MNHNY, CDR2 SVGAGI (reference sequence). CDR3 size: 14 residues. V was shortened by 6 bases and J by 6 bases, with 18 bases between the two germline ends. The CDR3 DNA reads TGTGCCAGCAGCCTCTCTGGCGGGAAACCCGAGCAGTACTTC. Encoded protein: CASSLSGGKPEQYF.

This clone was found once. The rearrangement uses TRBV29-1 and TRBJ2-2; 8 positions match TRBD1. The germline V gene encodes CDR1 SQVTM and CDR2 ANQGSEA. The CDR3 runs to 15 residues. J was trimmed by 2 bases and V by 6 bases; bases with no gene match: 8. The DNA of the CDR3 is TGCAGCGTCCTGACAGGGGAGGACAACACCGGGGAGCTGTTTTTT. It codes for CSVLTGEDNTGELFF.

The rearrangement joins TRBV9 to TRBJ2-7, with TRBD2 identical over 9 bases. V shed 4 bases, J shed 2 bases, and the junction held 4 bases outside the gene matches. Germline loops: CDR1 SGDLS, CDR2 YYNGEE. CDR3 length equals 14 residues. The CDR3 loop is CASSLGLATYEQYF. CDR3 nucleotide sequence: TGTGCCAGCAGCCTCGGACTAGCGACCTACGAGCAGTACTTC.

The CDR3 nucleotides read TGCGCCAGCAGCCCTCGGGACAGGGGTCTCGATGAGCAGTTCTTC. Amino acids: CASSPRDRGLDEQFF. The chain carries TRBV5-1 and TRBJ2-1; 10 bases are shared with TRBD1. This CDR3 has 15 amino acids. CDR1 and CDR2 from the germline V gene are SGHRS and YFSETQ. V shed 4 bases, J shed 8 bases, and the junction held 9 bases outside the gene matches.